This T cell receptor (beta chain) was found in a study of OX40 agonist ivuxolimab in advanced cancers. This CDR3 spans 15 amino acids. The V and J ends lost 4 bases and 1 base respectively, with 13 bases between them. CDR1 MNHEY and CDR2 SMNVEV come from the germline V gene (reference sequence). Clones were sequenced by immunoSEQ multiplex PCR, and TCRdb holds only the in-frame ones, with some missing. The table lists 65,000 to 85,000 clones, about 90% of them singletons, with more than 8% in the top ten. Findings and limits, study-wide: At 0.1 to 3.0 mg/kg, clonal expansion of CD4+ and CD8+ blood T cells had occurred by week 6.

Turning to this clone: Its antigen is currently unknown.

Sequencing used CD4+ or CD8+ T cells sorted from blood, obtained in a trial of the OX40 agonist ivuxolimab. The chain has TRBV27 and TRBJ1-2, with D possibly TRBD1 on 6 matching bases. This receptor was obtained from an adult with an advanced solid tumor such as melanoma, head and neck, liver or kidney cancer. CDR3 bases: TGTGCCAGCAGTTCCCAGGGGTGGTTTAACTATGGCTACACCTTC. Its translation is CASSSQGWFNYGYTF.